This T cell receptor (beta chain) was observed in a study of technical replicates of blood from four donors. Assay: immunoSEQ multiplex PCR; the TCRdb copy retains only in-frame clones and omits some. The sample holds around 69,000 clones, around 87% seen once. Germline V gives CDR1 SGHAT, CDR2 FQDESV (reference sequence). There are 15 residues in the CDR3. Trimming cost V 3 bases and J 0 bases; bases outside gene matches: 4. The clonotype was recovered from a human donor in good health. Some clones in this sample may be carry-over from other donors' samples. The chain is built from TRBV11-1 and TRBJ1-2; TRBD1 agrees at 7 bases. The source material was PBMCs. The CDR3 DNA is TGTGCCAGCAGCTTGGACGGGACAGCTAACTATGGCTACACCTTC. Protein sequence: CASSLDGTANYGYTF.